This T cell receptor beta chain comes out of a study of blood T cell repertoires in COVID-19. Study in general: Acute and convalescent COVID-19 specimens originated in the United States, Italy and Spain.

While infection was still active, Seattle patients were enrolled and then followed longitudinally. This CDR3 has 16 amino acids. Trimming removed 3 bases from V and 6 bases from J, with 21 bases in between. From germline, CDR1 is SGHRS and CDR2 YFSETQ. Generated by immunoSEQ multiplex PCR, the TCRdb table keeps only in-frame clones and is missing some. The sample has a few hundred thousand clones; less than 90% are singletons. The sequencing sample was made of peripheral blood. This rearrangement joins TRBV5-1 to TRBJ2-5, with D possibly TRBD1 on 6 matching bases. The sequence came from a woman between 65 and 79 years old with COVID-19, enrolled during active disease. CDR3: CASSSLTAGAGQTQYF. In nucleotides, the CDR3 is TGCGCCAGCAGCTCGTTAACCGCAGGGGCTGGACAGACCCAGTACTTC.